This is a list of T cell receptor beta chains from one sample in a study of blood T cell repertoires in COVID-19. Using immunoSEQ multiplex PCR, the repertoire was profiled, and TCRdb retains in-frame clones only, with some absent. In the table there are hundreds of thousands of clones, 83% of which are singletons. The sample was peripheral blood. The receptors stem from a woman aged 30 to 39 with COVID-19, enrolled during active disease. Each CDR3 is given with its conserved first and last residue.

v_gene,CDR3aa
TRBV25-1,CASSQRGSGANVLTF
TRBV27,CASSSMERNSYEQYF
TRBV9,CASSARQEGPGGLGYTF
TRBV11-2,CASSLGLTGLNIQYF
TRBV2,CASSEGQSLYGYTF
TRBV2,CASSDDREANYGYTF
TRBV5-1,CASSSAGGSYEQYF
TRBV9,CASSLSGGAYEQYF
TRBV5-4,CASSLTGTSGSEQYF
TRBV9,CASSAGLAGLVDTQYF
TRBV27,CASSLGDSLGYEQYF
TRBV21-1,CASSAPGQEANYGYTF
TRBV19,CASSIPEGARQPQHF
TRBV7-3,CASSRDVGLEGTGELFF
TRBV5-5,CASSQYGQLSYEQYF
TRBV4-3,CASSQVSGTGFPGELFF
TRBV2,CASTRQGGAYEQYF
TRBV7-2,CASSSGLAGGPGSDTQYF
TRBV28,CASSPHEGGGEKLFF
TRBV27,CASSFGSNSNQPQHF
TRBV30,CAWRGPGGHNYGYTF
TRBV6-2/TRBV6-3,CASSVGKARAYQPQHF
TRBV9,CASSVDRVAWELFF
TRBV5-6,CASSWDRGSPLHF
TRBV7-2,CASSLGRDSSYNEQFF
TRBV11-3,CASSRQGSYIQYF
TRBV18,CASSPDREETQYF
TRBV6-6,CASSRLAGSYEQYF
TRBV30,CAWSVTGGDSPLHF
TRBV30,CAWSVGLAGAQETQYF
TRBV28,CASSLSSPGANVLTF
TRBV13,CASSPRTGFGYEQYF
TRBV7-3,CASSQDTNTGELFF
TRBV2,CASSPPPVAINQPQHF
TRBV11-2,CASSSFSGLAGVQETQYF
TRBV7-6,CASSLIPEQETQYF
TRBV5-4,CASSPGGGSTDTQYF
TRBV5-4,CASSLGRGDTEAFF
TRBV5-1,CASSLGPSGSQAYEQYF
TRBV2,CASSPGQNNQPQHF